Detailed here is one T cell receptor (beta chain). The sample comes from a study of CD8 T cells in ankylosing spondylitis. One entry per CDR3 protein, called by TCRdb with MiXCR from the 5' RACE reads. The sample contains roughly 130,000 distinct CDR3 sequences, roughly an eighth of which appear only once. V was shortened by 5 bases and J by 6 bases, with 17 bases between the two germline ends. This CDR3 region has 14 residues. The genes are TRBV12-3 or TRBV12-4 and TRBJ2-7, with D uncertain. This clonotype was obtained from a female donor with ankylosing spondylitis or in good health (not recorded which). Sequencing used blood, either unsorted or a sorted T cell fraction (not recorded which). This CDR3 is CASSLRAREAEQYF. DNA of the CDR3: TGTGCCAGCAGTCTCCGGGCCCGCGAGGCCGAGCAGTACTTC.